This TCR beta chain was sequenced during a study of blood T cells in healthy people across ages (dated by TCRdb to 2015 to 2017). For the wider study: In model experiments, template switching captured about one uniquely barcoded TCR beta cDNA molecule for every two T cells. Donors were grouped into four age groups: young (average 16 years), middle-aged (over 35), aged (around 66) and long-lived (about 82). The study analyzed two additional independent replicas of 1 million unique cDNA reads from the same blood draw for two donors, one aged 18 to 30 and one aged 80 or older. To avoid experimental bias, donors of different ages were randomly spread across the sequencing lanes. The study measured age-related changes in TCR beta repertoire diversity using deep sequencing normalized with unique cDNA molecular identifiers.

For this clonotype: What antigen it recognizes has not been identified. Per-base quality was not reported, and no clone a single base away is much larger than it.

Systemically healthy Caucasian individuals from Russia, some 40 in total and aged about 6 to 90 years, were included as donors. Around 10 milliliters of peripheral blood were collected from each donor into EDTA-treated Vacutainer tubes. Ficoll-Paque density-gradient centrifugation was used to isolate PBMCs, with at least 6.5 million per sample. Total RNA, at least 5 micrograms per sample, was extracted from PBMCs with Trizol reagent. For every donor, an aliquot of PBMCs went through flow cytometry to measure the percentages of naive CD45RAhigh/CD27high T cells. The library was built by means of 5' RACE. TCRdb names Illumina HiSeq 2500 as the instrument used. A second PCR of about 6 to 12 cycles was performed with a sample-barcoded 5' primer and a J-beta primer mix. A template-switch 5' adaptor carrying 12 random nucleotides introduced a unique molecular identifier onto each TCR beta cDNA molecule. Each sample yielded at least 3 million CDR3-containing paired-end reads. First-strand cDNA was synthesized from all RNA with the Mint cDNA synthesis kit, primed by a TRBC-specific oligonucleotide. Following uracil-DNA glycosylase treatment, a first 18-cycle PCR with universal primers M1SS and BC2_uni_R was performed on all cDNA. Turning to the authors' computational methods: For normalization, 1 million high-quality reads, each with a distinct molecular identifier, were randomly selected from each sample. Reads sharing molecular identifiers were discarded rather than binned into consensus sequences. CDR3 identification, clonotype clustering and error correction used MiTCR with a Q25 quality threshold and the strictest error-elimination algorithm. A nonparametric unseen species model with Euler transformation was used to estimate a lower bound on total TCR beta diversity. In-frame beta chains were kept once TCRdb had trimmed the public reads at Q25 with fastp and called clones with MiXCR. For every CDR3 protein sequence, its rows merge into one entry that carries the most common genes and DNA. TCRdb's processing, not the study's, gives the V and J calls here. The sample data list hundreds of thousands of distinct CDR3 sequences, and about 42% of these were observed just once. The biggest ten clones account for around 21% of the sample.

Measured from the cysteine to the phenylalanine, the CDR3 is 15 residues long. Kept here is only the CDR3 DNA, which spans 45 bases and is read in frame from base 1. Overall study results and their limits: As age increased, observed TCR beta diversity per million T cells dropped in a roughly linear way, and a significant reduction was already evident by age 40. A strong correlation was found between observed TCR beta diversity and the percentage of naive T cells measured by flow cytometry. Because profiling used bulk unsorted PBMCs, naive and antigen-experienced compartments could not be compared conclusively. Compared with the aged group, the long-lived group had more naive CD4+ T cells, fewer expanded clones and increased TCR diversity, a pattern suggesting age selection. Total diversity estimates from one million sequenced T cells were considered lower bounds and underestimates. Donor CMV infection status was unknown, potentially confounding age-related changes in expanded clonotypes.

The receptor comes from a man aged 55 to 70 in good health. This receptor chain uses TRBV21-1 and TRBJ2-5. TRBV21-1 is tagged as a pseudogene. The specimen was blood. In nucleotide form, the sequence is TGTGCCAGCAGCTTCTCCAGACATGGTGGCGAGACCCAGTACTTC. Its coded protein is CASSFSRHGGETQYF.